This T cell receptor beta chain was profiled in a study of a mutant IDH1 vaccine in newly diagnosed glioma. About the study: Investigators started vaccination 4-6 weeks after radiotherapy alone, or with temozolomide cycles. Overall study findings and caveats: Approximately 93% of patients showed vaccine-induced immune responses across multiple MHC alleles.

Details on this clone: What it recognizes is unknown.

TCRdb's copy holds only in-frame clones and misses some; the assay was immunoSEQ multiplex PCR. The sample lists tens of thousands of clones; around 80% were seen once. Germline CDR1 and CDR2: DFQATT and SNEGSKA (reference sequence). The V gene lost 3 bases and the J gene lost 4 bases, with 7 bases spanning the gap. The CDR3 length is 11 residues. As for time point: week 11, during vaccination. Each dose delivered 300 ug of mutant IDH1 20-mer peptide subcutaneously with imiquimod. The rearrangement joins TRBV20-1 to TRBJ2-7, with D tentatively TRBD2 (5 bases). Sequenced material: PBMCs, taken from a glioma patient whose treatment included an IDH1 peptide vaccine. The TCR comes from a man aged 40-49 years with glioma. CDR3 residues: CSASRGYEQYV. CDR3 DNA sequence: TGCAGTGCTAGCAGAGGGTACGAGCAGTACGTC.